The clone carrying this T cell receptor (beta chain) was seen at least ten times. This sample was taken from a study of Graves' ophthalmopathy and Graves' hyperthyroidism. Germline CDR1 reads MNHNS; CDR2 reads SASEGT. Trimming took off 7 bases at V and 1 base at J, with 17 bases between the two ends. The CDR3 spans 16 residues. Ophthalmopathy donors showed moderate-to-severe activity, CAS ≥3, NOSPECS ≥4 and a duration under 3 months. The PBMCs originated from roughly 9.6 ml of fresh peripheral blood. Amplification of TCR beta CDR3 regions used RNA transcripts. The authors performed first-round RT-PCR with HTBI primers and then a second-round multiplex PCR. A single record per CDR3 protein comes from TCRdb applying MiXCR to the multiplex PCR reads. The table records 350,000 to 400,000 distinct CDR3 sequences, approximately 16% of them present only once.

The chain combines TRBV6-1 with TRBJ1-5; D remains unclear. The specimen was peripheral blood. This TCR derives from a woman in her late teens or twenties with Graves' ophthalmopathy. Here the CDR3 DNA reads TGTGCCAGCAACCGTCGGACCGATTCGAGCAATCAGCCCCAGCATTTT. It specifies CASNRRTDSSNQPQHF.